This T cell receptor beta chain was recorded in a study of shared clonotypes between healthy human individuals. As regards this clone: Its antigen is unidentified.

The CDR3 has 14 amino acids. Germline V CDR1 and CDR2: SGHRS, YFSETQ. Trimming pared 4 bases from V and 5 bases from J, leaving 12 bases between. The assay was immunoSEQ multiplex PCR, and TCRdb's table has in-frame clones only and misses some. The sample contains more than 1 million clones, approximately 80% of which appear only once. Partitioning of CD4+ cells yielded a CD45RA+ naive subset and a CD45RA-negative memory subset. Notes on the study in general: Relative to clonotypes present in all four donors, those not shared had lower generation probabilities. At large depth, rarefaction still showed sorted-subset sequencing to be incomplete.

The receptor was derived from a man aged 18 to 30 in good health. Some clones in this sample may be carry-over from other donors' samples. The sequencing sample was made of memory CD4+ T cells from PBMCs. As for subset: CD45RA-negative fraction. V usage is TRBV5-1 and J usage is TRBJ2-2, with TRBD1 as a possible D gene (6 bases). The CDR3 protein is CASSVNTGTGELFF. The DNA of the CDR3 is TGCGCCAGCAGCGTCAACACAGGGACCGGGGAGCTGTTTTTT.